This T cell receptor beta chain is from a study of blood T cell repertoires in COVID-19. Across the whole study: Samples representing acute and convalescent COVID-19 were sourced from the United States, Italy and Spain. Sources were T cells, B-cell-depleted T cells, or PBMCs; the material itself was cDNA or gDNA.

Between the trimmed V and J ends, which lost 1 base and 3 bases, there was a span of 13 bases. Germline lookup yields CDR1 MGHRA and CDR2 YSYEKL. The CDR3 runs 15 residues. Methods used by the authors: Using reference gene primer amplification, nucleated cell counts were estimated. Libraries were prepared by immunoSEQ multiplex PCR; TCRdb keeps only in-frame clonotypes and omits some of them. V, J and clone size are those of that table, while D and trimming were read from the DNA. The sample contains a few hundred thousand clones, more than 80% of which appear only once. Material: peripheral blood. J is TRBJ2-7 and V is TRBV4-1; the D is unclear. The sequence was collected from a man aged 18 to 29 who had recovered from COVID-19. In DNA, the CDR3 is TGCGCCAGCAGCCAAGTACCCGAGTTGATCTACGAGCAGTACTTC. It yields the protein CASSQVPELIYEQYF.